The present TCR beta chain was sequenced within a study of CXCR3-negative and CXCR3-positive naive CD8 T cells. General study results and limits: More hydrophobic TRB CDR3s occurred in CXCR3-positive than in CXCR3-negative naive cells. Partly lower CXCR3 expression followed cryopreservation, and most assays relied on fresh PBMCs. Memory CD8+ T cell repertoires were far less diverse than both naive subsets. Memory, not naive, CXCR3-negative and CXCR3-positive cells differed in TRBV-TRBJ usage.

This CDR3 is 18 amino acids long. CDR1 and CDR2 from the germline V gene are MNHEY and SVGAGI. In regard to this clonotype: Its antigen is as yet unknown.

UMI labels and 5' RACE were used to prepare the TRB cDNA libraries. TCRdb re-called the 5' RACE reads and shows each CDR3 protein once, DNA omitted. Its listing shows tens of thousands of distinct CDR3 sequences. The chain couples TRBV6-5 to TRBJ2-7; TCRdb indicates TRBD1, and absent DNA this call remains unverified. The receptor comes from a human donor in good health. Some clones in this sample may be carry-over from other donors' samples. Sample: naive CXCR3- CD8+ T cells from blood. The subset was: CD45RO-CCR7+CD27+CD95- naive CD8+ T cells lacking CXCR3 (TNR3-). The CDR3 sequence: CASSYQQDKGPLRYEQYF.